The rows below give T cell receptor beta chains drawn from one sample of a study of radiation and T cells in renal cell carcinoma. Clones were read by immunoSEQ multiplex PCR, and TCRdb kept only the in-frame ones, dropping some. In the table there are some 64,000 clones, about 80% of which are singletons. The specimen was blood, collected from a patient whose treatment included radiotherapy and nephrectomy. Every receptor here comes from a man in his fifties or sixties with renal cell carcinoma. The CDR3 runs from the conserved cysteine through the conserved F or W. A D gene is named only where the DNA matches it firmly. Clone size is stated in some rows and not others, as once, few, many or a class when expanded.

clone size: .
D gene: TRBD2
CDR3 length: 16
V gene: TRBV9
J gene: TRBJ2-1
CDR3 protein: CASSVTTSGSPNEQFF
CDR3 DNA: TGTGCCAGCAGCGTAACGACTAGCGGGAGTCCTAATGAGCAGTTCTTC

clone size: .
D gene: .
CDR3 length: 16
V gene: TRBV5-4
J gene: TRBJ2-1
CDR3 protein: CASSLDRVGSNNEQFF
CDR3 DNA: TGTGCCAGCAGCTTGGATAGGGTTGGGTCGAACAATGAGCAGTTCTTC

clone size: .
D gene: .
CDR3 length: 12
V gene: TRBV11-2
J gene: TRBJ1-1
CDR3 protein: CASSFRDTEAFF
CDR3 DNA: TGTGCCAGCAGTTTCAGGGACACTGAAGCTTTCTTT

clone size: .
D gene: .
CDR3 length: 16
V gene: TRBV6-1
J gene: TRBJ1-3
CDR3 protein: CASSELRGTSGNTIYF
CDR3 DNA: TGTGCCAGCAGTGAACTTAGGGGAACGTCTGGAAACACCATATATTTT

clone size: .
D gene: .
CDR3 length: 16
V gene: TRBV4-3
J gene: TRBJ2-1
CDR3 protein: CASSHGGFQLHNEQFF
CDR3 DNA: TGCGCCAGCAGCCATGGGGGGTTCCAATTACATAATGAGCAGTTCTTC

clone size: .
D gene: TRBD2
CDR3 length: 17
V gene: TRBV5-1
J gene: TRBJ2-2
CDR3 protein: CASSLLAGGHGTGELFF
CDR3 DNA: TGCGCCAGCAGCTTATTAGCGGGGGGCCATGGAACCGGGGAGCTGTTTTTT

clone size: few
D gene: .
CDR3 length: 14
V gene: TRBV7-2
J gene: TRBJ2-5
CDR3 protein: CASSLEGIKETQYF
CDR3 DNA: TGTGCCAGCAGCTTAGAGGGCATCAAAGAGACCCAGTACTTC

clone size: .
D gene: .
CDR3 length: 13
V gene: TRBV6-1
J gene: TRBJ1-1
CDR3 protein: CASSDTWKTEAFF
CDR3 DNA: TGTGCCAGCAGTGATACCTGGAAGACTGAAGCTTTCTTT

clone size: .
D gene: .
CDR3 length: 15
V gene: TRBV7-9
J gene: TRBJ1-3
CDR3 protein: CASSAFGGSGNTIYF
CDR3 DNA: TGTGCCAGCAGCGCTTTTGGGGGATCTGGAAACACCATATATTTT

clone size: .
D gene: .
CDR3 length: 14
V gene: TRBV5-4
J gene: TRBJ2-7
CDR3 protein: CASSSEVLGAEQYF
CDR3 DNA: TGTGCCAGCAGCTCGGAGGTTCTCGGGGCCGAGCAGTACTTC

clone size: .
D gene: TRBD1
CDR3 length: 16
V gene: TRBV11-2
J gene: TRBJ2-5
CDR3 protein: CASSHLGTGGGETQYF
CDR3 DNA: TGTGCCAGCAGCCACCTGGGGACAGGGGGGGGTGAGACCCAGTACTTC

clone size: .
D gene: .
CDR3 length: 17
V gene: TRBV18
J gene: TRBJ1-1
CDR3 protein: CASSPRLSRGRATEAFF
CDR3 DNA: TGTGCCAGCTCACCACGCTTGAGTAGGGGACGGGCCACTGAAGCTTTCTTT

clone size: few
D gene: .
CDR3 length: 11
V gene: TRBV29-1
J gene: TRBJ1-1
CDR3 protein: CSAGPGTEAFF
CDR3 DNA: TGCAGCGCGGGACCTGGGACTGAAGCTTTCTTT

clone size: .
D gene: .
CDR3 length: 13
V gene: TRBV5-6
J gene: TRBJ1-2
CDR3 protein: CASTTAANYGYTF
CDR3 DNA: TGTGCCAGCACCACGGCAGCTAACTATGGCTACACCTTC

clone size: .
D gene: .
CDR3 length: 15
V gene: TRBV7-2
J gene: TRBJ2-3
CDR3 protein: CASSLGVTRTDTQYF
CDR3 DNA: TGTGCCAGCAGCTTAGGCGTGACCCGCACAGATACGCAGTATTTT

clone size: .
D gene: .
CDR3 length: 12
V gene: TRBV4-3
J gene: TRBJ1-2
CDR3 protein: CASSQKQHGYTF
CDR3 DNA: TGCGCCAGCAGCCAAAAACAACATGGCTACACCTTC